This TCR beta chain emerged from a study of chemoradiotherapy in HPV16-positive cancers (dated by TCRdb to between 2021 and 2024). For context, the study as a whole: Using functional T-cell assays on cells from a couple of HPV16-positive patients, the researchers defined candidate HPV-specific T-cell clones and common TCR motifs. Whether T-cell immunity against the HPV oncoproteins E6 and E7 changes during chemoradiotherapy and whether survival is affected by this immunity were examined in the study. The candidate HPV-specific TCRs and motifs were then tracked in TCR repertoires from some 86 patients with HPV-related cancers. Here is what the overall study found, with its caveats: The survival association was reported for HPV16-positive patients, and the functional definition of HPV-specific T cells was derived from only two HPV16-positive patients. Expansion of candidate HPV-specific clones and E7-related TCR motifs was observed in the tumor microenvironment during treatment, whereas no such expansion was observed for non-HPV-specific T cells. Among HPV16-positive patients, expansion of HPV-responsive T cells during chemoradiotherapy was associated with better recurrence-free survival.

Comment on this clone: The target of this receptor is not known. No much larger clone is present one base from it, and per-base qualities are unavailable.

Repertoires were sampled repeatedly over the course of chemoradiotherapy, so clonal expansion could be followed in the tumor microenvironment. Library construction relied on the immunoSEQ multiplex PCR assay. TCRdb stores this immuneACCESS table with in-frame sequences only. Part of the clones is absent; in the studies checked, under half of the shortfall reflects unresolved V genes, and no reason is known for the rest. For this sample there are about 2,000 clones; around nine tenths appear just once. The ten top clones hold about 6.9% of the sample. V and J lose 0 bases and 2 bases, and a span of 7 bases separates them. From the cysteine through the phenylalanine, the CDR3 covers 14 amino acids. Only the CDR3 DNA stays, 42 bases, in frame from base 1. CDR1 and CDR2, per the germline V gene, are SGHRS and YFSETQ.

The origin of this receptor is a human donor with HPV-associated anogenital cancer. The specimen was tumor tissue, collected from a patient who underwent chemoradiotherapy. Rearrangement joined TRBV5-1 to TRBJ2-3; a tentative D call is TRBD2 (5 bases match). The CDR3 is CASSLAADTDTQYF. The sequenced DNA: TGCGCCAGCAGCTTGGCAGCGGACACAGATACGCAGTATTTT.